Presented here are 7 T cell receptor beta chains from one specimen sequenced in a study of Tregs in tolerant kidney transplant recipients. Sequenced by immunoSEQ multiplex PCR; TCRdb stores in-frame clones only, minus some. The sample records fewer than 80,000 clones, 95% to 98% being singletons. The sequencing used Tregs from blood, collected before the transplant. Source of these receptors: a human donor who received a combined kidney and bone marrow transplant.

V usage is TRBV7-9 and J usage is TRBJ1-1; D gene ambiguous. The CDR3 has 14 amino acids. With 3 bases removed from V and 11 bases from J, the gap between germline ends came to 19 bases. The germline gives CDR1 SEHNR, CDR2 FQNEAQ (reference sequence). CDR3 loop: CASSFLGEDQEAFF. The CDR3 nucleotides read TGTGCCAGCAGCTTTCTTGGGGAGGATCAGGAGGCTTTCTTT.

The chain has TRBV2 and TRBJ2-1; 9 nucleotides align to TRBD2. This CDR3 spans 15 amino acids. J gave up 4 bases and V 0 bases, and 1 base lay outside the gene matches. Germline loops: CDR1 SNHLY, CDR2 FYNNEI. The CDR3 sequence: CASSEARGGYNEQFF. CDR3 nucleotides: TGTGCCAGCAGTGAAGCGCGGGGGGGATACAATGAGCAGTTCTTC.

The chain carries TRBV7-2 and TRBJ2-7; 8 bases match TRBD1. This CDR3 has 14 amino acids. Per the germline V gene, CDR1 is SGHTA and CDR2 is FQGNSA. V shed 6 bases, J shed 0 bases, and the junction held 4 bases outside the gene matches. The CDR3 coding sequence is TGTGCCAGCAGGAAGGACAGGGACTCCTACGAGCAGTACTTC. Its translation: CASRKDRDSYEQYF.

The chain recombines TRBV7-3 with TRBJ2-1; 8 nucleotides line up with TRBD2. V was clipped by 1 base and J by 7 bases; unmatched bases: 12. Germline CDR1 is SGHTA and CDR2 is FQGTGA. CDR3 length: 17 residues. The CDR3 DNA reads as TGTGCCAGCAGCTTAATGAATAGCGGGATTCTCGCAAATGAGCAGTTCTTC. It yields the protein CASSLMNSGILANEQFF.

This clone appeared a single time. The genes are TRBV5-1 and TRBJ1-1; 7 positions agree with TRBD1. The CDR3 has 14 amino acids. Germline assignment: CDR1 SGHRS and CDR2 YFSETQ. The V and J ends lost 4 bases and 12 bases, in that order; junction bases with no gene match: 15. The chain's CDR3 is CASSPGTAGGGSFF. The CDR3 region has the DNA TGCGCCAGCAGCCCAGGGACAGCGGGAGGGGGGTCTTTCTTT.

This chain uses TRBV11-3 with TRBJ1-3, with D perhaps matching TRBD1 (6 bases). The CDR3 has 15 amino acids. CDR1 and CDR2 (germline): SGHNT, YENEEA. The ends were cut back, 2 bases at V and 0 bases at J, with 8 bases in the middle. The CDR3 sequence: CASSLTGHSGNTIYF. DNA of the CDR3: TGTGCCAGCAGCTTAACAGGGCACTCTGGAAACACCATATATTTT.

The V and J genes are TRBV4-2 and TRBJ2-2, with D tentatively TRBD2 (6 bases). Between the trimmed V and J ends, which lost 8 bases and 3 bases, there was a span of 13 bases. The germline CDR1 and CDR2 sequences are LGHNA and YNFKEQ. The CDR3 is made up of 14 amino acids. The CDR3 bases are TGTGCCAGCGGGTGGGGGGTTGACACCGGGGAGCTGTTTTTT. Translated: CASGWGVDTGELFF.